The rows below give T cell receptor beta chains drawn from one sample of a study of blood T cell repertoires in COVID-19. The data were produced by immunoSEQ multiplex PCR, yet TCRdb's version contains in-frame clones alone and is incomplete. The sample yields 450,000 to 500,000 clones, over 75% seen once. Sample: peripheral blood. Receptors originate from a human donor in a cohort sampled during active COVID-19. The CDR3 runs from the conserved cysteine through the conserved F or W. The D gene is left open where the match is weak. Clone size is shown for a subset of rows, as once, few, many or a class of expanded clone.

D: -
V: TRBV5-1
J: TRBJ2-5
size: -
CDR3: CASSNEGGTETQYF
DNA: TGCGCCAGCAGCAACGAGGGGGGGACGGAGACCCAGTACTTC

D: TRBD1
V: TRBV5-1
J: TRBJ1-1
size: -
CDR3: CASGRGQGNTEAFF
DNA: TGCGCCAGCGGACGGGGACAGGGGAACACTGAAGCTTTCTTT

D: TRBD1
V: TRBV6-2/TRBV6-3
J: TRBJ1-1
size: once
CDR3: CASSAPGQRSMNTEAFF
DNA: TGTGCCAGCAGTGCGCCGGGACAGCGGAGTATGAACACTGAAGCTTTCTTT

D: -
V: TRBV27
J: TRBJ2-7
size: -
CDR3: CASSYGARYEQYF
DNA: TGTGCCAGCAGTTATGGAGCGAGGTACGAGCAGTACTTC

D: TRBD1
V: TRBV7-8
J: TRBJ2-2
size: -
CDR3: CASSLLGQGLTGELFF
DNA: TGTGCCAGCAGCTTGCTGGGACAGGGACTCACCGGGGAGCTGTTTTTT

D: TRBD2
V: TRBV7-2
J: TRBJ2-7
size: -
CDR3: CASSFIPSGGPYEQYF
DNA: TGTGCCAGCAGCTTTATCCCTAGCGGGGGGCCCTACGAGCAGTACTTC

D: TRBD1
V: TRBV7-9
J: TRBJ2-5
size: -
CDR3: CASSLTGTRETQYF
DNA: TGTGCCAGCAGCTTGACAGGGACCCGAGAGACCCAGTACTTC

D: -
V: TRBV5-5
J: TRBJ1-1
size: -
CDR3: CASSFGGRTEAFF
DNA: TGTGCCAGCAGCTTCGGGGGGCGGACTGAAGCTTTCTTT

D: TRBD1
V: TRBV5-4
J: TRBJ1-1
size: -
CDR3: CASTLRLTGVYTEAFF
DNA: TGTGCCAGCACCCTGCGACTCACAGGGGTTTACACTGAAGCTTTCTTT

D: -
V: TRBV19
J: TRBJ2-7
size: -
CDR3: CASSISGRPEEQYF
DNA: TGTGCCAGTAGTATTTCAGGCCGGCCTGAGGAGCAGTACTTC

D: -
V: TRBV7-9
J: TRBJ1-1
size: -
CDR3: CASSLLQRGRNTEAFF
DNA: TGTGCCAGCAGCCTATTACAGCGGGGGAGGAACACTGAAGCTTTCTTT

D: TRBD2
V: TRBV19
J: TRBJ2-3
size: -
CDR3: CASSMPDKIAGVRTDTQYF
DNA: TGTGCCAGTAGTATGCCGGACAAAATAGCGGGAGTAAGAACAGATACGCAGTATTTT

D: -
V: TRBV28
J: TRBJ1-4
size: -
CDR3: CASSLAGQTTNEKLFF
DNA: TGTGCCAGCAGTTTAGCAGGACAGACAACTAATGAAAAACTGTTTTTT